This T cell receptor (beta chain) was documented in a study of blood T cell repertoires in COVID-19. About the study: Researchers got acute and convalescent COVID-19 samples from the United States, Italy and Spain.

Germline V lookup: CDR1 SGHAT, CDR2 FQNNGV. The CDR3 runs to 15 residues. Trimming took 5 bases from V and 3 from J, leaving 16 bases between them. Source study methods: How many nucleated cells were present was estimated from reference gene primer amplification. Sequenced by immunoSEQ multiplex PCR; TCRdb stores in-frame clones only, minus some. Clone size and the V and J calls come from that table; the DNA yielded D and trimming. The sample lists some 120,000 clones, approximately 74% occurring once. The genes are TRBV11-2 and TRBJ1-1; no reliable D call. The sequenced sample consisted of peripheral blood. This clonotype was sampled from a man aged 55 to 70 with acute or convalescent COVID-19. CDR3 DNA: TGTGCCAGCAGCCCAGTCCTTAGAGCGGACACTGAAGCTTTCTTT. Translating it yields CASSPVLRADTEAFF. Variable domain in full (rest from reference TRBV11-2 and TRBJ1-1): EAGVAQSPRYKIIEKRQSVAFWCNPISGHATLYWYQQILGQGPKLLIQFQNNGVVDDSQLPKDRFSAERLKGVDSTLKIQPAKLEDSAVYLCASSPVLRADTEAFFGQGTRLTVV.